Listed here are 25 T cell receptor beta chains from one sample, sequenced in a study of blood T cell repertoires in COVID-19. The table came from immunoSEQ multiplex PCR; TCRdb's copy has only in-frame clones and leaves some out. The sample shows some 150,000 clones, roughly 80% of them seen only once. Sequenced material: peripheral blood. The receptors derive from a woman older than 75 with acute or convalescent COVID-19.

The J gene is TRBJ1-2, the V gene TRBV15; D might be TRBD1 (5 bases). Germline V CDR1 and CDR2: LNHNV, YYDKDF (reference sequence). V was trimmed by 1 base and J by 8 bases, leaving 14 bases between them. This CDR3 has 14 residues. CDR3 loop: CATSRAHGGAGYTF. CDR3 nucleotide sequence: TGTGCCACCAGCAGAGCCCATGGTGGGGCGGGCTACACCTTC.

The rearrangement links TRBV5-4 to TRBJ2-1; 9 bases agree with TRBD2. From germline, CDR1 is SGHNT and CDR2 YYREEE (reference sequence). This CDR3 is built from 16 residues. The trim removed 4 bases at V and 1 base at J, leaving 6 bases unmatched. CDR3 region: CASSMGTSSSYNEQFF. The CDR3 nucleotides read TGTGCCAGCAGCATGGGGACTAGCTCTTCCTACAATGAGCAGTTCTTC.

The chain joins TRBV10-1 to TRBJ1-2; D is unresolved. CDR3 length: 17 amino acids. Germline V gene sequence: CDR1 WNHNN, CDR2 SYGVQD (reference sequence). Trimming cost V 6 bases and J 3 bases, with 23 bases left between them. This chain's CDR3 is CASRRLHPSQKDYGYTF. The CDR3 DNA reads TGCGCCAGCAGGAGGCTACATCCATCGCAGAAGGACTATGGCTACACCTTC.

The chain links TRBV14 to TRBJ1-2; TRBD1 aligns across 8 bases. The CDR3 extends over 15 amino acids. With 3 bases clipped from V and 4 bases from J, the junction kept 7 bases outside the gene matches. The germline V gene has CDR1 SGHDN and CDR2 FVKESK. CDR3 bases: TGTGCCAGCAGCCATCGGACAGGGAACTCCTATGGCTACACCTTC. The encoded protein is CASSHRTGNSYGYTF.

The gene calls are TRBV12-3 or TRBV12-4 and TRBJ1-5; D unclear. The CDR3 runs 13 residues. Trimming took off 3 bases at V and 7 bases at J, with 10 bases between the two ends. The CDR3 sequence: CASSLREFQPQHF. CDR3 sequence (DNA): TGTGCCAGCAGTTTGAGGGAATTCCAGCCCCAGCATTTT.

This chain connects TRBV7-6 to TRBJ1-2, with D hard to call. Per germline, CDR1 SGHVS and CDR2 FNYEAQ. The CDR3 totals 14 residues. Trimming cost V 0 bases and J 3 bases, with 8 bases left between them. The DNA of the CDR3 is TGTGCCAGCAGCTTAGCGAAGGAGGACTATGGCTACACCTTC. Translated: CASSLAKEDYGYTF.

The chain joins TRBV24-1 to TRBJ2-1; 10 bases match TRBD1. The V and J ends lost 6 bases and 3 bases, in that order; junction bases with no gene match: 4. CDR3 length: 15 residues. Per the germline V gene, CDR1 is KGHDR and CDR2 is SFDVKD. CDR3 sequence: CATSSTGGSYNEQFF. The CDR3, as DNA: TGTGCCACCAGTTCGACAGGGGGCAGCTACAATGAGCAGTTCTTC.

As for this clone: The sample holds other DNA sequences that translate to the same CDR3. This chain links TRBV7-8 with TRBJ2-2, with D tentatively TRBD2 (5 bases). CDR1 and CDR2 from the germline V gene are SGHVS and FQNEAQ. V was cut by 4 bases and J by 3 bases, with 6 bases left in between. The CDR3 is 13 residues long. CDR3 amino acids: CASSSRDTGELFF. The CDR3 DNA is TGTGCCAGCAGCTCGCGGGACACCGGGGAGCTGTTTTTT.

The gene calls are TRBV3-1 (or the pseudogene TRBV3-2) and TRBJ1-1; D possibly corresponds to TRBD1 (6 bases). CDR1 is LGHDT and CDR2 is YNNKEL in the germline V gene (reference sequence). The CDR3 extends over 13 amino acids. Trimming removed 5 bases at V and 5 bases at J, with 12 bases between. CDR3 nucleotides: TGTGCCAGCAGCACGCAAGGGGGTACTGAAGCTTTCTTT. It encodes CASSTQGGTEAFF.

The chain combines TRBV5-1 with TRBJ1-1, with TRBD1 matching over 7 bases. With V trimmed by 3 bases and J by 10 bases, 12 bases remained unmatched. The CDR3 contains 14 residues. The V gene's germline CDR1 is SGHRS and CDR2 YFSETQ. This CDR3 is CASSSPPDGQVAFF. The CDR3 region has the DNA TGCGCCAGCAGCTCACCGCCAGACGGACAGGTAGCTTTCTTT.

The chain employs TRBV4-1 and TRBJ2-1; 10 bases fit TRBD2. Germline-derived CDR1 and CDR2 are MGHRA and YSYEKL. This CDR3 region has 15 residues. With 2 bases clipped from V and 8 bases from J, the junction kept 6 bases outside the gene matches. As DNA, the CDR3 is TGCGCCAGCAGCCAACTAGCGGGGGATCCCCATGAGCAGTTCTTC. As protein: CASSQLAGDPHEQFF.

This clone was seen only a few times. CDR3 DNA: TGTGCCAGTAGTATAGGCGGAAACACTGAAGCTTTCTTT. Its translation is CASSIGGNTEAFF. The rearrangement links TRBV19 to TRBJ1-1; D is undetermined. V shed 1 base and J shed 2 bases, with 5 bases lying between them. The CDR3 consists of 13 residues. Per germline, CDR1 LNHDA and CDR2 SQIVND (reference sequence).

The V and J genes are TRBV6-5 and TRBJ1-4, with 8 bases that match TRBD1. The CDR3 loop spans 14 amino acids. V lost 2 bases and J lost 8; bases outside the gene matches: 4. Germline loops: CDR1 MNHEY, CDR2 SVGAGI. The CDR3 spells CASSYQGAGEKLFF. In DNA, the CDR3 is TGTGCCAGCAGTTACCAGGGGGCAGGGGAAAAACTGTTTTTT.

CDR3 loop: CASSLKIAGGPTDTQYF. The CDR3 coding sequence is TGCGCCAGCAGCTTGAAAATAGCGGGGGGGCCGACAGATACGCAGTATTTT. The chain is built from TRBV5-1 and TRBJ2-3; 11 bases are shared with TRBD2. In germline, CDR1 is SGHRS, CDR2 YFSETQ. V was pared by 1 base and J by 3 bases, with 7 bases of the junction left unmatched. The CDR3 is made up of 17 amino acids. Full variable domain (remainder filled in from reference TRBV5-1 and TRBJ2-3): KAGVTQTPRYLIKTRGQQVTLSCSPISGHRSVSWYQQTPGQGLQFLFEYFSETQRNKGNFPGRFSGRQFSNSRSEMNVSTLELGDSALYLCASSLKIAGGPTDTQYFGPGTRLTVL.

V usage is TRBV6-5 and J usage is TRBJ1-2, with 9 positions matching TRBD1. The V and J ends lost 7 bases and 5 bases, in that order; junction bases with no gene match: 11. CDR1 is MNHEY, CDR2 SVGAGI, per germline. This CDR3 is built from 15 residues. CDR3 sequence: CASTLDRGEKYGYTF. The CDR3 region has the DNA TGTGCCAGCACCCTAGACAGGGGGGAAAAATATGGCTACACCTTC.

About this clone: The DNA is left out, because the CDR3 cannot be placed on it with certainty; the CDR3 is given as TCRdb lists it. V is TRBV21-1 and J is TRBJ1-5; the DNA was not compared with TRBD1, the D call given in the table. TRBV21-1 is a pseudogene. Termini included, the CDR3 measures 18 amino acids. CDR3 sequence: CASIAPQEVGQGNQPQHF.

This clone has more than one count but fewer than ten. The V and J genes are TRBV28 and TRBJ1-2; 9 bases line up with TRBD1. This CDR3 is built from 14 residues. Trimming at V came to 9 bases and at J to 10 bases, leaving 15 bases not matched to a gene. Germline assignment: CDR1 MDHEN and CDR2 SYDVKM. The CDR3 protein is CASRLPGQGRDYTF. The CDR3 coding sequence is TGTGCCAGTAGACTACCGGGACAGGGTAGGGACTACACCTTC.

This clone came up a few times. This chain uses TRBV6-5 with TRBJ1-2; D is perhaps TRBD1 (6 bases). The V gene lost 6 bases and the J gene lost 4 bases, with 15 bases spanning the gap. This CDR3 contains 14 residues. Per germline, CDR1 MNHEY and CDR2 SVGAGI. CDR3: CASSPLQGSYGYTF. The CDR3 DNA follows: TGTGCCAGCAGCCCATTACAGGGATCCTATGGCTACACCTTC.

V is TRBV7-2 and J is TRBJ1-5; no firm D call. The V end was cut by 3 bases, the J end by 5 bases, with 8 bases between. The CDR3 is 13 residues long. The V gene's germline CDR1 is SGHTA and CDR2 FQGNSA. The CDR3 bases are TGTGCCAGCAGCTTTGAGAGGGATCAGCCCCAGCATTTT. This encodes CASSFERDQPQHF.

To note about this clone: At one end, the junction sequence differs from germline, possibly due to a read error. CDR3 in amino acids: CARSGGGRAPGSGANVLTF. The CDR3 DNA reads TGTGCCCGCAGTGGGGGGGGGAGGGCCCCGGGCTCTGGGGCCAACGTCCTGACTTTC. V usage is TRBV6-1 and J usage is TRBJ2-6, with 7 bases fitting TRBD2. Looked up from germline, CDR1 is MNHNS and CDR2 is SASEGT. The CDR3 extends over 19 amino acids.

The chain has TRBV5-5 and TRBJ1-6; 9 bases fit TRBD1. V dropped 4 bases and J dropped 6; count of bases not matched to a gene: 8. This CDR3 has 16 amino acids. Germline CDR1 SGHKS, CDR2 YYEKEE (reference sequence). The CDR3 protein is CASSLTGGFLNSPLHF. CDR3 bases: TGTGCCAGCAGCCTGACAGGGGGTTTTCTTAATTCACCCCTCCACTTT.

The rearrangement joins TRBV3-1 (or the pseudogene TRBV3-2) to TRBJ1-2; D call uncertain. V dropped 4 bases and J dropped 8 bases, with 14 bases sitting between them. This CDR3 is built from 13 residues. CDR1 LGHDT and CDR2 YNNKEL come from the germline V gene (reference sequence). The CDR3 DNA sequence: TGTGCCAGCAGCCTGAGGGTGTTACAGGGCTACACCTTC. It encodes CASSLRVLQGYTF.

The chain recombines TRBV19 with TRBJ1-4, with 9 nucleotides matching TRBD1. CDR3 size: 17 residues. V shed 4 bases, J shed 0 bases, and the junction held 6 bases outside the gene matches. CDR1 is LNHDA, CDR2 SQIVND, per germline (reference sequence). CDR3 nucleotide sequence: TGTGCCAGTAGTAAGGACAGGGGCACGGCAACTAATGAAAAACTGTTTTTT. As protein: CASSKDRGTATNEKLFF.

This chain uses TRBV7-8 with TRBJ1-2; 7 bases match TRBD1. V lost 1 base to trimming and J lost 4 bases; unmatched junction nucleotides: 6. The CDR3 spans 15 residues. Germline assignment: CDR1 SGHVS and CDR2 FQNEAQ. CDR3 DNA: TGTGCCAGCAGCTTAGTAGCAGGGGGGCTCTATGGCTACACCTTC. Amino acids: CASSLVAGGLYGYTF.

The chain links TRBV7-6 to TRBJ1-4; D not certain. Germline CDR1 SGHVS, CDR2 FNYEAQ. Trimming left V 4 bases short and J 2 bases short, with 11 bases between. The length of the CDR3 is 15 residues. CDR3 amino acids: CASSWTGGTNEKLFF. Here the CDR3 DNA reads TGTGCCAGCAGCTGGACGGGAGGGACTAATGAAAAACTGTTTTTT.